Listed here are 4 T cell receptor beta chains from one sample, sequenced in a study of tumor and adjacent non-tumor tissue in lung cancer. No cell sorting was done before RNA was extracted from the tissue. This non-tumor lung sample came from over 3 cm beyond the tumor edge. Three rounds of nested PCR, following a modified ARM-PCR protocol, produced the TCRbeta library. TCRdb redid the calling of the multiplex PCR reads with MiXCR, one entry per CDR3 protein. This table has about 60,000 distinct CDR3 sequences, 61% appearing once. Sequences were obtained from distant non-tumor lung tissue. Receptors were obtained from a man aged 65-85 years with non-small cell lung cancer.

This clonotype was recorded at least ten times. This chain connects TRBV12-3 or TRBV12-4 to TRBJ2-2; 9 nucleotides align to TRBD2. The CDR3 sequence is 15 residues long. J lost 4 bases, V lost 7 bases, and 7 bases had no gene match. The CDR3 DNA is TGTGCCAGCACGACGGCGGGGGGGCTCACCGGGGAGCTGTTTTTT. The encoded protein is CASTTAGGLTGELFF.

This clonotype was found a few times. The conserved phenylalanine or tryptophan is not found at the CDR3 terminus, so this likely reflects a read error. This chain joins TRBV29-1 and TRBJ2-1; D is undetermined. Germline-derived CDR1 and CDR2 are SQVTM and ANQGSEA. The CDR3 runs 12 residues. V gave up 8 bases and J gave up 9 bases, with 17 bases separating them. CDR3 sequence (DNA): TGCAGCACCCCGGAGCAGCGAGGTGAGCAGTTCCTC. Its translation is CSTPEQRGEQFL.

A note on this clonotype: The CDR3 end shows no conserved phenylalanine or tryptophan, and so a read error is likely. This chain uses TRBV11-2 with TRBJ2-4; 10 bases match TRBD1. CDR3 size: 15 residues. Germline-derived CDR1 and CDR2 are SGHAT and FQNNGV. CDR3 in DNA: TGTGCCAACAGCTTAGAGGGGGGACAGGGGTCCACGCAGTACTCC. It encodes CANSLEGGQGSTQYS.

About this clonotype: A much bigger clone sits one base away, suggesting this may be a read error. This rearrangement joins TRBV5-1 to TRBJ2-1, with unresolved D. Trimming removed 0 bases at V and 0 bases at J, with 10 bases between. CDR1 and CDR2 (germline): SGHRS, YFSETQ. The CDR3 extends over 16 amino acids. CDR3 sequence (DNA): TGCGCCAGCAGCTTGGGGCACGCTTTCTCCTACAATGAGCAGTTCTTC. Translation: CASSLGHAFSYNEQFF. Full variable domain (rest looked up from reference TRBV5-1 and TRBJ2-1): KAGVTQTPRYLIKTRGQQVTLSCSPISGHRSVSWYQQTPGQGLQFLFEYFSETQRNKGNFPGRFSGRQFSNSRSEMNVSTLELGDSALYLCASSLGHAFSYNEQFFGPGTRLTVL.